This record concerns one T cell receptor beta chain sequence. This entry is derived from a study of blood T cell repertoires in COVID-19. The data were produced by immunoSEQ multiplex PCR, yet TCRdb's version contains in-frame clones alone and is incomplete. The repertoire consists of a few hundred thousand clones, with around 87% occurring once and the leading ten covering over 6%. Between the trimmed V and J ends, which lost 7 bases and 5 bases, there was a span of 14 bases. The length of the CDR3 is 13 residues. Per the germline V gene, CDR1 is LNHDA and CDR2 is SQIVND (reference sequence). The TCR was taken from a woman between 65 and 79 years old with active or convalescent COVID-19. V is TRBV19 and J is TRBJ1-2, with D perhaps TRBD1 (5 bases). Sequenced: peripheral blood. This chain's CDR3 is CASTTSRTYGYTF. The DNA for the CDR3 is TGTGCCAGTACCACGAGTCGGACATATGGCTACACCTTC.